This record looks at one TCR beta chain sequence and its context. Its antigen remains unidentified. The data are from a study of OX40 agonist ivuxolimab in advanced cancers. Overall study findings and caveats: Dose levels from 0.1 to 3.0 mg/kg saw CD4+ and CD8+ blood T cells expand clonally by week 6.

Clones were sequenced by immunoSEQ multiplex PCR, and TCRdb holds only the in-frame ones, with some missing. Found here are tens of thousands of clones, 80% to 85% of them singletons; the top ten hold 7.5% to 9%. The V and J ends lost 4 bases and 1 base respectively, with 7 bases between them. Germline V lookup: CDR1 GTSNPN, CDR2 SVGIG (reference sequence). The CDR3 consists of 13 residues. Sequencing used CD4+ or CD8+ T cells sorted from blood, obtained in a trial of the OX40 agonist ivuxolimab. This receptor was obtained from an adult with an advanced solid tumor such as melanoma, head and neck, liver or kidney cancer. The chain couples TRBV30 to TRBJ2-2; TRBD2 might be the D (5 bases). The CDR3, as DNA: TGTGCCTGGAAAGCGGTGAACACCGGGGAGCTGTTTTTT. It yields the protein CAWKAVNTGELFF.